This TCR beta chain was sequenced in a study of early T cells in non-severe SARS-CoV-2 infection. In this sample, this clonotype turned up many times. The ends were cut back, 5 bases at V and 0 bases at J, with 11 bases in the middle. The CDR3 is 15 amino acids. The V gene's germline CDR1 is SNHLY and CDR2 FYNNEI. In TCRdb, the 5' RACE reads were re-called with MiXCR into one record per CDR3 protein. The sample carries 65,000 to 75,000 distinct CDR3 sequences, roughly 4.6% recorded once. Sequences were derived from whole blood, sampled at baseline. The gene calls are TRBV2 and TRBJ1-5; TRBD1 is a possible D gene (5 bases). The clonotype was recovered from an adult who was a healthcare worker with PCR-confirmed SARS-CoV-2 infection or an uninfected control (not recorded which). The donor label of this sample is uncertain. CDR3 in DNA: TGTGCCAGCAGTCTGACAGTGGATAGCAATCAGCCCCAGCATTTT. Protein sequence: CASSLTVDSNQPQHF.